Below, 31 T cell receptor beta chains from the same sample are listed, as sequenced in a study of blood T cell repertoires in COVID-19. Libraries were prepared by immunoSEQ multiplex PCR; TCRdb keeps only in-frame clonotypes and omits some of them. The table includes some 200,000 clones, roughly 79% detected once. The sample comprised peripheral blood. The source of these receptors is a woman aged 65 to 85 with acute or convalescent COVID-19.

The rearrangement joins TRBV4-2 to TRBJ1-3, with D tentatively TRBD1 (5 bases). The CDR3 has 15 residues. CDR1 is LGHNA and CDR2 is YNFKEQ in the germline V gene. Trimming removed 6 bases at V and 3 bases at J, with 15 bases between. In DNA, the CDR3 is TGTGCCAGCAGTTTGACGGGGCGGGATGGAAACACCATATATTTT. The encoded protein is CASSLTGRDGNTIYF.

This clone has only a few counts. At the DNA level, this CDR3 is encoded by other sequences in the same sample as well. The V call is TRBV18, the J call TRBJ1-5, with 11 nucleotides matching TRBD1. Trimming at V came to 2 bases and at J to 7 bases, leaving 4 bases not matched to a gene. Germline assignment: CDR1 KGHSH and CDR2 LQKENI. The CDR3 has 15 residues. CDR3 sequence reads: CASSPGTGGGQPQHF. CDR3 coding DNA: TGTGCCAGCTCACCAGGGACAGGGGGTGGACAGCCCCAGCATTTT.

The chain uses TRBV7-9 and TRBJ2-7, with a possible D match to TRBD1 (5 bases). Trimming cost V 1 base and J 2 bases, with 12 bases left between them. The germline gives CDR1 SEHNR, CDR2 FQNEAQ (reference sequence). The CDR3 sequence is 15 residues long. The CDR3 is CASSLDGAPPYEQYF. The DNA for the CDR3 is TGTGCCAGCAGCTTAGATGGGGCGCCTCCCTACGAGCAGTACTTC.

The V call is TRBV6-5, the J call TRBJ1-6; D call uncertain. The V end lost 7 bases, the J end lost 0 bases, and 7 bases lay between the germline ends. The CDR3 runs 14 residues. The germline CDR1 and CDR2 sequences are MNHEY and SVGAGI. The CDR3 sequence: CASKRSSYNSPLHF. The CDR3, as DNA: TGTGCCAGCAAGAGAAGCTCCTATAATTCACCCCTCCACTTT.

CDR3 bases: TGTGCCAGCAGGAAGACTAGCGGGAGTCTTTTAGAGACCCAGTACTTC. Its translation is CASRKTSGSLLETQYF. This sequence joins TRBV2 and TRBJ2-5; 12 bases are shared with TRBD2. The CDR3 is 16 amino acids. The V and J ends lost 6 bases and 4 bases, in that order; junction bases with no gene match: 9. Germline V gene data show CDR1 as SNHLY and CDR2 as FYNNEI.

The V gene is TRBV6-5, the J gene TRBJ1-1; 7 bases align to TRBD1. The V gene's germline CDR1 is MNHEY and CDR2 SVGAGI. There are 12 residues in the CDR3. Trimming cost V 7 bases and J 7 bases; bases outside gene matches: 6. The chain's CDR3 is CASTRRDSEAFF. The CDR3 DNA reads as TGTGCCAGCACCAGAAGGGACAGTGAAGCTTTCTTT.

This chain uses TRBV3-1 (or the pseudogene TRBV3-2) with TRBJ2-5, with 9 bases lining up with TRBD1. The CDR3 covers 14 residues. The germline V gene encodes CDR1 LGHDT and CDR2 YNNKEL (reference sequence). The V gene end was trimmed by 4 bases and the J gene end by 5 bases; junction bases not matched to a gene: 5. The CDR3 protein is CASSPRTGVETQYF. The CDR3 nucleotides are TGTGCCAGCAGCCCGCGGACAGGGGTTGAGACCCAGTACTTC.

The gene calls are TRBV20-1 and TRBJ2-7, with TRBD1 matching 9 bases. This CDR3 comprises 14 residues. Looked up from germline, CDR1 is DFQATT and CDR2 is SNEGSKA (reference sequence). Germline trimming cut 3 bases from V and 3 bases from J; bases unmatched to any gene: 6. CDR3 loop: CSASYADRGYEQYF. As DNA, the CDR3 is TGCAGTGCTAGTTATGCGGACAGGGGCTACGAGCAGTACTTC.

This chain's CDR3 is CASSPQGTGELFF. The CDR3 nucleotides read TGTGCCAGCAGTCCCCAGGGTACCGGGGAGCTGTTTTTT. The chain combines TRBV28 with TRBJ2-2, with D tentatively TRBD1 (5 bases). The CDR3 spans 13 residues. Between the trimmed V and J ends, which lost 5 bases and 5 bases, there was a span of 9 bases. Germline values: CDR1 MDHEN, CDR2 SYDVKM.

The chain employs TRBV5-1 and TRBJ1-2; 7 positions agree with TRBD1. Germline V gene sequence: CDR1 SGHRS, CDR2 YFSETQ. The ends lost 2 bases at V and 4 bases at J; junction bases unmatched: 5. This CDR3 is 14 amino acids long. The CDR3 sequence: CASSLPGQPYGYTF. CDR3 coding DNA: TGCGCCAGCAGCTTACCGGGACAGCCCTATGGCTACACCTTC.

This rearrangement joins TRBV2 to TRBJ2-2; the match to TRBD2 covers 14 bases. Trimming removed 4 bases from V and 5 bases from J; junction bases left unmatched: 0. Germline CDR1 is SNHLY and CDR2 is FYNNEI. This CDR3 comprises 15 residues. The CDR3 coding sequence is TGTGCCAGCAGTGGACTAGCGGGAGGGACCGGGGAGCTGTTTTTT. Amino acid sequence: CASSGLAGGTGELFF.

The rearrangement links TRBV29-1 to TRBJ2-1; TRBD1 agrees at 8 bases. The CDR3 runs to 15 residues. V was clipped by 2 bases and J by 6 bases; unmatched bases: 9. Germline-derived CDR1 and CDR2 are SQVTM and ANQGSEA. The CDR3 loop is CSVENPGQGSNEQFF. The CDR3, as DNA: TGCAGCGTTGAAAACCCAGGACAGGGTAGCAATGAGCAGTTCTTC.

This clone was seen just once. As DNA, the CDR3 is TGTGCCATCAGTGGGGCCGGCTTAGCGGGCCTTATCACAGATACGCAGTATTTT. Translation: CAISGAGLAGLITDTQYF. The gene calls are TRBV10-3 and TRBJ2-3; 7 bases fit TRBD2. CDR3 length: 18 residues. The germline gives CDR1 ENHRY, CDR2 SYGVKD. Trimming cost V 4 bases and J 2 bases; bases outside gene matches: 15.

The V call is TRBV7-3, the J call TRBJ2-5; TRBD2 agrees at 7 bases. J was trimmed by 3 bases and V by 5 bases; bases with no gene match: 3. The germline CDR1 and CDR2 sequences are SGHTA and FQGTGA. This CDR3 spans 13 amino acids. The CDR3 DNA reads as TGTGCCAGCAGCCGGACTAGGGAAGAGACCCAGTACTTC. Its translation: CASSRTREETQYF. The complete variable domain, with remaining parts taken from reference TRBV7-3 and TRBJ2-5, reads GAGVSQTPSNKVTEKGKYVELRCDPISGHTALYWYRQSLGQGPEFLIYFQGTGAADDSGLPNDRFFAVRPEGSVSTLKIQRTERGDSAVYLCASSRTREETQYFGPGTRLLVL.

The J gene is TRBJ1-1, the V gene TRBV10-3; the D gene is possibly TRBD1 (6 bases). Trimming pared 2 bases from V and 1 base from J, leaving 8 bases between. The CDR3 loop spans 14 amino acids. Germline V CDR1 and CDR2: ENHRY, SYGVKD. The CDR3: CAISEGRGNTEAFF. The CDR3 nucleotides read TGTGCCATCAGTGAGGGCAGGGGGAACACTGAAGCTTTCTTT.

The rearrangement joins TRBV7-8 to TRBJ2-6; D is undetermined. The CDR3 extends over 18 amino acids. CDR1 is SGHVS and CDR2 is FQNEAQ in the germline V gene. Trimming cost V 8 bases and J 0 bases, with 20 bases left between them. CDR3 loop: CASARGSSHYSGANVLTF. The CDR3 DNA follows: TGTGCCAGCGCCCGTGGATCGTCACACTACTCTGGGGCCAACGTCCTGACTTTC.

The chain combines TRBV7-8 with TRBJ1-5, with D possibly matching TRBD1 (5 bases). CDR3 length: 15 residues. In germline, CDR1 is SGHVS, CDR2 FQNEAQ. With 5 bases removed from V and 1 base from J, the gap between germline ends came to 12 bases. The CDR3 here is CASSVSGVSNQPQHF. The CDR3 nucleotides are TGTGCCAGCAGCGTATCGGGGGTCAGCAATCAGCCCCAGCATTTT. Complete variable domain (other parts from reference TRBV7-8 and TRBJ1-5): GAGVSQSPRYKVAKRGQDVALRCDPISGHVSLFWYQQALGQGPEFLTYFQNEAQLDKSGLPSDRFFAERPEGSVSTLKIQRTQQEDSAVYLCASSVSGVSNQPQHFGDGTRLSIL.

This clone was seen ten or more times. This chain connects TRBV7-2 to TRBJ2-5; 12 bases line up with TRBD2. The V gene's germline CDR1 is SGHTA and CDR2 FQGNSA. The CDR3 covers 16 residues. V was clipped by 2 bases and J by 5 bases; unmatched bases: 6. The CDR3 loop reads CASSLSSGREGETQYF. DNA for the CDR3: TGTGCCAGCAGCTTATCTAGCGGGAGGGAAGGGGAGACCCAGTACTTC.

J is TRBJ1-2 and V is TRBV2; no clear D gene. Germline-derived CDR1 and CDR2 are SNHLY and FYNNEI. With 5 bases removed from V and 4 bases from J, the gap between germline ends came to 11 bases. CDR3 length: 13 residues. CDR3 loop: CASSSRGFYGYTF. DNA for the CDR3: TGTGCCAGCAGTAGCAGAGGGTTCTATGGCTACACCTTC.

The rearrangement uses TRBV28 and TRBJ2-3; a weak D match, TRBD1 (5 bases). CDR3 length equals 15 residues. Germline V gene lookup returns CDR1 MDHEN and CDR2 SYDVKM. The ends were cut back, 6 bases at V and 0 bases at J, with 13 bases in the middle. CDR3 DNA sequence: TGTGCCAGCAGCCTGACAGCCCATAGCACAGATACGCAGTATTTT. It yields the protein CASSLTAHSTDTQYF.

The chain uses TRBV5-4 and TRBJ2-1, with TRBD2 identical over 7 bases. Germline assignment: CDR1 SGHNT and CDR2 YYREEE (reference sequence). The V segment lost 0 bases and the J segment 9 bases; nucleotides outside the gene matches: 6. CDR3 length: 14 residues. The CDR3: CASSLGGSSSEQFF. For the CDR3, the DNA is TGTGCCAGCAGCTTGGGCGGGAGTTCGAGTGAGCAGTTCTTC.

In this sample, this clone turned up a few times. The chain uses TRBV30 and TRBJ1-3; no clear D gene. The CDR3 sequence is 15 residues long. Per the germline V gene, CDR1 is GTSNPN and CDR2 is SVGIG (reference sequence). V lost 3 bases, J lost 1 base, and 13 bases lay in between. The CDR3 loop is CAWSPGGSSGNTIYF. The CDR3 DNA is TGTGCCTGGAGCCCCGGAGGGTCTTCTGGAAACACCATATATTTT.

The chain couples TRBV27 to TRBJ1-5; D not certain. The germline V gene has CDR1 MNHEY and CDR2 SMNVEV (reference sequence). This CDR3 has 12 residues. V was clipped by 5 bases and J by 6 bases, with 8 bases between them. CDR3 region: CASSPPGQPQHF. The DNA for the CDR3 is TGTGCCAGCAGTCCCCCCGGTCAGCCCCAGCATTTT.

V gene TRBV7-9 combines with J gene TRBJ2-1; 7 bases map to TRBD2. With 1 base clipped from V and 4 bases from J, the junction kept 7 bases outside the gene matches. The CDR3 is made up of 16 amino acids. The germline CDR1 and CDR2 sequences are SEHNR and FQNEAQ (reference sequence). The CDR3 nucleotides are TGTGCCAGCAGCTTAGTGTCCGGGGGGTCATACAATGAGCAGTTCTTC. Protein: CASSLVSGGSYNEQFF.

The CDR3 loop is CSVVGLAGDTQYF. The DNA of the CDR3 is TGCAGCGTTGTAGGTCTTGCGGGGGATACGCAGTATTTT. The genes are TRBV29-1 and TRBJ2-3; D may be TRBD2 (6 bases). V was cut by 4 bases and J by 6 bases, with 14 bases left in between. The CDR3 spans 13 residues. The germline CDR1 and CDR2 sequences are SQVTM and ANQGSEA.

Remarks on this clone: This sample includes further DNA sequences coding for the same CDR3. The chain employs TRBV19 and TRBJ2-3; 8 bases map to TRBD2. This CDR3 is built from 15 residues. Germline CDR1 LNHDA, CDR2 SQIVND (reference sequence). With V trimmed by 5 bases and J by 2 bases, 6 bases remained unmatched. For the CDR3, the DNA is TGTGCCAGTAGTTCCCCTAGCGGGCTCACAGATACGCAGTATTTT. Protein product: CASSSPSGLTDTQYF.

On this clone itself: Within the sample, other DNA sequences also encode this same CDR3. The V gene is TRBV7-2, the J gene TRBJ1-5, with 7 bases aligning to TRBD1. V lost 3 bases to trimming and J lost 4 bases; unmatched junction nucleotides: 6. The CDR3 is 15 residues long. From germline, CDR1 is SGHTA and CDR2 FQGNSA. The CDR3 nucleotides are TGTGCCAGCAGCTTGTCAGGGGGACCAAATCAGCCCCAGCATTTT. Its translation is CASSLSGGPNQPQHF.

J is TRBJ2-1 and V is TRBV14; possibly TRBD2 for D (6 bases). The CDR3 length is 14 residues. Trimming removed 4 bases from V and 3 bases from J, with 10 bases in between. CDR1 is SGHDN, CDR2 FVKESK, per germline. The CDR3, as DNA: TGTGCCAGCAGCCGTAGGGGACTCTACAATGAGCAGTTCTTC. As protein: CASSRRGLYNEQFF. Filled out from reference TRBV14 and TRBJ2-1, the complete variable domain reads EAGVTQFPSHSVIEKGQTVTLRCDPISGHDNLYWYRRVMGKEIKFLLHFVKESKQDESGMPNNRFLAERTGGTYSTLKVQPAELEDSGVYFCASSRRGLYNEQFFGPGTRLTVL.

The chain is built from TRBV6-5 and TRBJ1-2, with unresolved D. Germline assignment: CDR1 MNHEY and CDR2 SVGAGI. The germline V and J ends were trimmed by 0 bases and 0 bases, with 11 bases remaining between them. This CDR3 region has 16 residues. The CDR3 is CASSYSRRGANYGYTF. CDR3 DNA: TGTGCCAGCAGTTACTCCCGCCGGGGAGCTAACTATGGCTACACCTTC.

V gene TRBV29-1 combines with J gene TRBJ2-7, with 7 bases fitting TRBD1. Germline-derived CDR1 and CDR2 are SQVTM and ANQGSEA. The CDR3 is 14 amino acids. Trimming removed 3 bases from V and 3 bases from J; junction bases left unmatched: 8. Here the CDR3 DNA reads TGCAGCGTTGATCAGGGGCAGGGGGTCTACGAGCAGTACTTC. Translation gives CSVDQGQGVYEQYF.

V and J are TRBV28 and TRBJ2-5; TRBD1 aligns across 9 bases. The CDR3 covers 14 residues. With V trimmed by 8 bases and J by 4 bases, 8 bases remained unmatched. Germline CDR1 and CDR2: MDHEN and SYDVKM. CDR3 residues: CASRGTGWGETQYF. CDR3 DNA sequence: TGTGCCAGCCGTGGGACAGGGTGGGGAGAGACCCAGTACTTC. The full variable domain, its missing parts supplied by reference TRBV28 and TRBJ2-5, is DVKVTQSSRYLVKRTGEKVFLECVQDMDHENMFWYRQDPGLGLRLIYFSYDVKMKEKGDIPEGYSVSREKKERFSLILESASTNQTSMYLCASRGTGWGETQYFGPGTRLLVL.